Described below is a single T cell receptor (beta chain) sequence and its context. The antigen this receptor binds is unknown. No quality values exist for individual bases; no much larger clone is one base distant. Library prep was done by 5' RACE. Sequencing instrument: Illumina HiSeq 2000. A universal primer binding site was introduced by template switching, and a unique molecular identifier was present in the final cDNA, enabling accurate counting of TCR cDNA molecules. Specific primers in the conserved constant-segment region were used to synthesize first-strand cDNA for the TCR alpha and beta chains. To control for contamination, each cDNA library was double barcoded with a SMART-Mk sample barcode plus Illumina barcodes. TruSeq adapter sequences and Illumina sample barcodes were added in two successive PCR steps. The Illumina HiSeq platform was used with custom primers to sequence TCR alpha and beta cDNA libraries. In the source study's methods: Unique molecular identifiers were extracted from raw reads with MiGEC, and CDR3 positions were determined with MiXCR. For each individual, recombination models were inferred using an EM algorithm with the repgenHMM and IGoR tools. The analysis of shared clonotypes was done with the tcR package in R, with sharing normalized by the product of cloneset sizes. To study raw recombination without the effects of thymic and clonal selection, out-of-frame nonproductive sequences were analyzed. TCRdb's own reprocessing of the public reads used fastp at Q25 and MiXCR and kept productive beta chains. CDR3 protein duplicates are merged, each entry listing the most common genes and DNA. Clone size and V and J calls follow TCRdb, not the original study. The sample records approximately 530,000 distinct CDR3 sequences, about a fifth of which are singletons. Clones ranked in the top ten supply approximately 0.52% of the sample.

The sample originates from a study of identical twins (dated by TCRdb to 2015 to 2016). As for the study more broadly: TCR alpha and beta repertoires from monozygotic twins, unrelated adults of various ages and cord blood were deep-sequenced to test whether fetal clonotypes persist. Replicate twin experiments were performed at different times using different library preparation protocols to rule out contamination. General conclusions and limits of the study: A weaker excess of twin sharing was found in beta out-of-frame sequences because the signal-to-noise ratio was lowered by fewer shared sequences. Invariant T cells such as MAIT and iNKT could partly confound zero-insertion analyses, although diverse VJ usage argued against such confounding for most clonotypes. Compared with coincidental sharing between unrelated individuals, out-of-frame TCR alpha sequences shared between twins showed an excess of sequences with low generation probability. Abundant cord blood beta clonotypes carried fewer insertions; young adult naive repertoires showed a weaker similar trend, while memory repertoires showed none. Because the same donors could not be followed over many years, conclusions were based on cross-sectional statistical analysis. In monozygotic twins, out-of-frame TCR alpha sharing was systematically underestimated by recombination models, although the models agreed with sharing between unrelated individuals.

Every donor was a healthy Caucasian. The twin cohort comprised three pairs of female monozygotic twins, all aged roughly 18 to 30 years. Positive isolation kits from Invitrogen were used to isolate the CD4+ and CD8+ T cell populations. Measured from the cysteine to the phenylalanine, the CDR3 is 14 residues long. Only the CDR3 DNA is retained, 42 bases long and in frame from the first base. As encoded in the germline V gene (reference sequence), CDR1 is LNHDA while CDR2 is SQIVND. The junction shows trimming of 6 bases on V and 7 bases on J, plus 18 bases between the germline ends. The same sample was also studied in work on yellow fever vaccine responses in identical twins. The second study also describes: The T cell response to vaccination in identical twins was reported by the authors to appear partly convergent and partly personalized. In identical twins, the study followed T cell clones that responded to the vaccine with precision.

The sequence was collected from a woman younger than 35 in good health. The sample taken for sequencing was CD4+ T cells sorted from blood. The rearrangement combines TRBV19 with TRBJ1-2, with TRBD1 tentatively as D gene (6 bases match). The DNA is as follows: TGTGCCAGTAGGGACAGACCCTCTGTGAGTGGCTACACCTTC. This codes for CASRDRPSVSGYTF.